This TCR beta chain appears in the sequencing data of a study of T cells after yellow fever vaccination. This clonotype appeared many times. TCRdb reanalysed the 5' RACE reads using MiXCR and keeps one entry per CDR3 protein. The sample consists of 100,000 to 150,000 distinct CDR3 sequences, 8% to 10% of them appearing once. J lost 5 bases, V lost 4 bases, and 8 bases had no gene match. CDR1 and CDR2 from the germline V gene are MGHRA and YSYEKL. The CDR3 consists of 15 residues. This rearrangement joins TRBV4-1 to TRBJ2-7; 10 bases are a match to TRBD2. The TCR comes from a man between 18 and 35 years old who received the YFV17D yellow fever vaccine. The starting material was CD8+ T cells sorted from PBMCs, obtained on the day of the yellow fever booster vaccination. Here the CDR3 DNA reads TGCGCCAGCAGCCCGGCACTAGCGGGGTATCACGAGCAGTACTTC. Protein: CASSPALAGYHEQYF.